The 7 T cell receptor beta chains given below trace back to one sample, sequenced in a study of blood T cells in healthy people across ages. Alongside a J-beta primer mix, a sample-barcoded 5' primer served in a second PCR lasting about 7 to 11 cycles. TCRdb redid the calling of the 5' RACE reads with MiXCR, one entry per CDR3 protein. Counted here are some 1.4 million distinct CDR3 sequences, around 42% occurring once; the ten biggest clones make up 7.9%. The sequenced sample was blood. The receptors stem from a woman in her late teens or twenties in good health.

Only one count was recorded for this clonotype. The chain recombines TRBV5-1 with TRBJ2-5, with TRBD2 identical over 9 bases. This CDR3 is built from 16 residues. The trim removed 0 bases at V and 7 bases at J, leaving 10 bases unmatched. Germline V gives CDR1 SGHRS, CDR2 YFSETQ. The CDR3 loop reads CASSLELAGSSATQYF. The CDR3 coding sequence is TGCGCCAGCAGCTTGGAGCTAGCGGGGTCATCGGCGACCCAGTACTTC.

A few counts support this clonotype. V gene TRBV7-2 combines with J gene TRBJ2-5, with 8 bases identical to TRBD2. Germline CDR1 SGHTA, CDR2 FQGNSA. The ends lost 3 bases at V and 11 bases at J; junction bases unmatched: 2. This CDR3 comprises 11 residues. This CDR3 reads CASSFEREQYF. In DNA form, the CDR3 reads TGTGCCAGCAGCTTCGAGCGGGAGCAGTACTTC.

The sample holds many counts of this clonotype. This chain links TRBV12-3 or TRBV12-4 with TRBJ2-4; the D is unclear. The CDR3 extends over 15 amino acids. V was trimmed by 1 base and J by 0 bases, leaving 7 bases between them. This chain's CDR3 is CASSLEGLAKNIQYF. In DNA, the CDR3 is TGTGCCAGCAGTTTAGAGGGTCTAGCCAAAAACATTCAGTACTTC.

V and J are TRBV11-2 and TRBJ2-1; TRBD2 agrees at 8 bases. Trimming took 1 base from V and 3 from J; bases not matched to a gene: 2. The CDR3 runs 15 residues. CDR1 and CDR2 (germline): SGHAT, FQNNGV. The CDR3 spells CASSLVAGLYNEQFF. The CDR3 coding sequence is TGTGCCAGCAGCTTAGTAGCGGGACTCTACAATGAGCAGTTCTTC.

In this sample, this clonotype turned up a few times. The chain is built from TRBV27 and TRBJ1-5; D might be TRBD1 (5 bases). CDR1 is MNHEY and CDR2 is SMNVEV in the germline V gene (reference sequence). Trimming cost V 5 bases and J 6 bases, with 14 bases left between them. CDR3 length: 14 amino acids. The CDR3 nucleotides read TGTGCCAGCAGTCCCTCGGGCAGGGCTCAGCCCCAGCATTTT. Amino acid sequence: CASSPSGRAQPQHF.

This clonotype was detected a few times. The chain couples TRBV12-5 to TRBJ2-7, with unresolved D. The DNA end is a closer match to TRBJ2-5, so the J assignment may be wrong. The CDR3 consists of 16 residues. CDR1 LGHNT and CDR2 FRNRAP come from the germline V gene. The CDR3 region is CASGLANLLDTETQYF. The DNA of the CDR3 is TGTGCTAGTGGTTTGGCGAATTTGTTGGATACGGAGACCCAGTACTTC.

This clonotype was found a few times. The gene calls are TRBV12-3 or TRBV12-4 and TRBJ2-7, with D perhaps TRBD2 (5 bases). Trimming took off 5 bases at V and 10 bases at J, with 21 bases between the two ends. The CDR3 covers 14 residues. CDR3 DNA: TGTGCCAGCAGTCAAGAGATGTACCGGGATTCTCAGTACTTC. Translated, it gives CASSQEMYRDSQYF.